This T cell receptor beta chain was sequenced during a study of blood T cell repertoires in COVID-19. Overall study context: PBMCs, B-cell-depleted T cells, or T cells provided the cDNA or gDNA that made up the material.

This CDR3 has 12 amino acids. The junction had 1 base not matched to a gene; V was cut back by 2 bases and J by 8 bases. Germline V lookup: CDR1 SGHVS, CDR2 FQNEAQ. In the authors' methods: Estimation of nucleated cell counts relied on the amplification of reference gene primers. The protocol was immunoSEQ multiplex PCR, while the TCRdb copy is restricted to in-frame clones and leaves out a portion. V and J calls and clone size are copied from that table; D and trimming were computed from the DNA. The sample has approximately 200,000 clones, 65% to 85% seen once. The chain uses TRBV7-8 and TRBJ1-1, with TRBD1 matching 8 bases. This clonotype originated in a man between 60 and 70 years old with active or convalescent COVID-19. The sample taken for sequencing was peripheral blood. The CDR3 loop is CASSLRTGEAFF. CDR3 coding DNA: TGTGCCAGCAGCTTAAGGACAGGGGAAGCTTTCTTT.